What follows are 16 T cell receptor beta chains derived from one specimen sequenced in a study of human T cells and chemical hapten exposure. TCRdb reanalysed the RACE reads using MiXCR and keeps one entry per CDR3 protein. The data hold around 130,000 distinct CDR3 sequences, with approximately 8.3% observed a single time. The time point here: healthy volunteer bleed at 2 weeks. It was from unfractionated whole blood that total RNA was extracted. Sequenced sample: whole blood. These TCRs come from a male donor in good health. Some clones in this sample may be carry-over from other donors' samples.

This clonotype was counted a few times. The V and J genes are TRBV6-2 or TRBV6-3 and TRBJ1-2, with 7 positions matching TRBD1. Germline V CDR1 and CDR2: MNHEY, SVGEGT. Germline trimming cut 4 bases from V and 6 bases from J; bases unmatched to any gene: 14. CDR3 size: 16 residues. This CDR3 reads CASSSPPRDREDGYTF. The CDR3 nucleotides read TGTGCCAGCAGTTCGCCCCCCCGAGACAGGGAGGATGGCTACACCTTC.

In its sample, this clonotype was seen a few times. The chain recombines TRBV3-1 with TRBJ2-3; the D gene is possibly TRBD1 (5 bases). Trimming removed 0 bases at V and 3 bases at J, with 7 bases between. The CDR3 runs to 14 residues. Germline CDR1 LGHDT, CDR2 YNNKEL (reference sequence). In DNA, the CDR3 is TGTGCCAGCAGCCAAGATGCAGGGACAGATACGCAGTATTTT. It translates to CASSQDAGTDTQYF.

There are a few counts of this clonotype. Written as DNA, the CDR3 is TGTGCCAGCAGTTTAGTTATCCCTCCCTACTTTTTT. The encoded protein is CASSLVIPPYFF. This chain connects TRBV12-3 or TRBV12-4 to TRBJ2-2; D gene unclear. Trimming left V 1 base short and J 17 bases short, with 14 bases between. The CDR3 covers 12 residues.

This clonotype was found many times. In DNA form, the CDR3 reads TGTGCCAGCAGTTTGGGTTCCCCCACAGATACGCAGTATTTT. This translates into CASSLGSPTDTQYF. This sequence joins TRBV27 and TRBJ2-3; no firm D call. This CDR3 is 14 amino acids long. Germline V gene sequence: CDR1 MNHEY, CDR2 SMNVEV (reference sequence). V dropped 3 bases and J dropped 2 bases, with 9 bases sitting between them.

At least ten counts were recorded for this clonotype. V gene TRBV15 combines with J gene TRBJ1-6; 7 bases match TRBD1. Losses at the gene ends were 5 bases for V and 9 bases for J; bases not matched to a gene: 13. The CDR3 length is 16 residues. Looked up from germline, CDR1 is LNHNV and CDR2 is YYDKDF (reference sequence). CDR3 sequence: CATSSKGAQMGSPLHF. The CDR3 nucleotides are TGTGCCACCAGCTCCAAGGGGGCCCAAATGGGTTCACCCCTCCACTTT.

This clonotype was seen only a few times. CDR3 sequence: CASSQGGSTDTQYF. DNA of the CDR3: TGTGCCAGCAGCCAAGGCGGCAGCACAGATACGCAGTATTTT. The chain employs TRBV3-1 and TRBJ2-3; D is unclear. Germline V gene data show CDR1 as LGHDT and CDR2 as YNNKEL (reference sequence). The V gene lost 1 base and the J gene lost 0 bases, with 5 bases spanning the gap. This CDR3 comprises 14 residues.

The chain carries TRBV12-3 or TRBV12-4 and TRBJ2-2; D tentatively fits TRBD1 or TRBD2 (5 bases each). Trimming cost V 7 bases and J 1 base, with 16 bases left between them. The CDR3 covers 16 residues. The CDR3 DNA follows: TGTGCCAGCACCGAACCGGGACCGAAGAACACCGGGGAGCTGTTTTTT. This translates into CASTEPGPKNTGELFF.

This clonotype was counted ten times or more. The J gene is TRBJ2-3, the V gene TRBV15, with D possibly being TRBD1 (5 bases). Germline-derived CDR1 and CDR2 are LNHNV and YYDKDF (reference sequence). Trimming took 0 bases from V and 4 from J, leaving 23 bases between them. This CDR3 contains 19 residues. CDR3 in DNA: TGTGCCACCAGCAGAGATCGGGCCCTCCCCGCAGGGTTTGCAGATACGCAGTATTTT. This gives the protein CATSRDRALPAGFADTQYF.

This CDR3 is CSVEFDRAPIGEQYF. The CDR3 nucleotides are TGCAGCGTTGAGTTTGACAGGGCCCCCATTGGCGAGCAGTACTTC. The V and J genes are TRBV29-1 and TRBJ2-7; 7 positions match TRBD1. Germline CDR1 is SQVTM and CDR2 is ANQGSEA. V shed 3 bases, J shed 6 bases, and the junction held 14 bases outside the gene matches. This CDR3 spans 15 amino acids.

This clonotype has more than one count but fewer than ten. The gene calls are TRBV6-2 or TRBV6-3 and TRBJ1-6; no reliable D call. This CDR3 has 12 amino acids. V was cut by 3 bases and J by 11 bases, with 8 bases left in between. Germline assignment: CDR1 MNHEY and CDR2 SVGEGT. The CDR3 region has the DNA TGTGCCAGCAGTTATCAACGGGCACCCCTCCACTTT. Encoded protein: CASSYQRAPLHF.

In its sample, this clonotype was seen many times. The rearrangement links TRBV7-8 to TRBJ1-1, with no clear D. V was cut by 1 base and J by 0 bases, with 21 bases left in between. The germline CDR1 and CDR2 sequences are SGHVS and FQNEAQ. This CDR3 contains 19 residues. CDR3 DNA: TGTGCCAGCAGCTTAGAGTCTTTCATAACGCGGGATCTGAACACTGAAGCTTTCTTT. This encodes CASSLESFITRDLNTEAFF.

This clonotype was counted many times. This rearrangement joins TRBV4-1 to TRBJ1-5; D call uncertain. Trimming shortened V by 0 bases and J by 6 bases, and 9 bases separated the two germline ends. The CDR3 sequence is 14 residues long. The germline V gene encodes CDR1 MGHRA and CDR2 YSYEKL. CDR3 nucleotide sequence: TGCGCCAGCAGCCAAGAGGAAAGGTTTCAGCCCCAGCATTTT. It yields the protein CASSQEERFQPQHF.

The chain couples TRBV20-1 to TRBJ2-1, with 9 bases identical to TRBD2. The CDR3 has 18 residues. The V segment lost 4 bases and the J segment 2 bases; nucleotides outside the gene matches: 15. Germline loops: CDR1 DFQATT, CDR2 SNEGSKA (reference sequence). CDR3 bases: TGCAGTGCTAACCCAGCTGACTTAGCGGGAGTCACCTACAATGAGCAGTTCTTC. Protein: CSANPADLAGVTYNEQFF.

This clonotype was detected many times. V usage is TRBV29-1 and J usage is TRBJ1-1; the match to TRBD1 covers 8 bases. The CDR3 is 13 residues long. Germline loops: CDR1 SQVTM, CDR2 ANQGSEA. The V and J ends lost 6 bases and 4 bases, in that order; junction bases with no gene match: 7. The CDR3 reads CSVLTGGGTEAFF. The CDR3 DNA reads as TGCAGCGTCCTCACAGGGGGAGGCACTGAAGCTTTCTTT.

This clonotype was picked up many times. This rearrangement joins TRBV7-9 to TRBJ1-1, with unresolved D. The ends were cut back, 7 bases at V and 5 bases at J, with 8 bases in the middle. Germline V lookup: CDR1 SEHNR, CDR2 FQNEAQ (reference sequence). This CDR3 region has 11 residues. CDR3: CASKGPTEAFF. CDR3 DNA sequence: TGTGCCAGCAAGGGTCCGACTGAAGCTTTCTTT.

This clonotype turned up a few times. The CDR3 is CASSNHRGIRSLSGNTIYF. In DNA, the CDR3 is TGTGCCAGCAGCAATCATAGAGGGATCCGCTCTCTCTCTGGAAACACCATATATTTT. This chain joins TRBV14 and TRBJ1-3; D remains unclear. The CDR3 runs 19 residues. Germline CDR1 reads SGHDN; CDR2 reads FVKESK. The germline V and J ends were trimmed by 5 bases and 0 bases, with 23 bases remaining between them.